The 8 T cell receptor beta chains below were found in one sample sequenced in a study of T cell responses to AZD1222 COVID-19 vaccine. Here immunoSEQ multiplex PCR was the method, and the copy in TCRdb shows in-frame clones only, minus some. Among some 120,000 clones, approximately 90% were seen once, and the ten largest hold around 4.3%. Sequencing was performed on peripheral blood, taken on day 0 of AZD1222 vaccination. These receptors originate from an adult in good health.

The chain employs TRBV4-2 and TRBJ1-2; the match to TRBD1 covers 8 bases. Germline V gene sequence: CDR1 LGHNA, CDR2 YNFKEQ. CDR3 size: 12 residues. V was pared by 3 bases and J by 8 bases, with 2 bases of the junction left unmatched. The DNA of the CDR3 is TGTGCCAGCAGCCAGGACAGGGTCGGCTACACCTTC. Amino acid sequence: CASSQDRVGYTF.

This CDR3 is CASGLGGTGNTIYF. In DNA, the CDR3 is TGTGCTAGTGGTTTGGGGGGGACTGGAAACACCATATATTTT. The chain links TRBV12-5 to TRBJ1-3; the D gene is possibly TRBD1 (5 bases). Germline lookup yields CDR1 LGHNT and CDR2 FRNRAP. Trimming left V 1 base short and J 2 bases short, with 6 bases between. This CDR3 has 14 amino acids.

J is TRBJ1-2 and V is TRBV5-4; 7 bases are shared with TRBD1. The CDR3 length is 14 residues. Germline CDR1 SGHNT, CDR2 YYREEE (reference sequence). Trimming took 4 bases from V and 2 from J; bases not matched to a gene: 5. CDR3 nucleotide sequence: TGTGCCAGCAGCCTGGGGACAGCCAACTATGGCTACACCTTC. Amino acid sequence: CASSLGTANYGYTF.

The J gene is TRBJ1-1, the V gene TRBV4-3; maybe TRBD1 (5 bases). Trimming removed 3 bases from V and 1 base from J, with 12 bases in between. This CDR3 region has 15 residues. Germline CDR1 LGHNA, CDR2 YSLEER. CDR3 DNA: TGCGCCAGCAGCCAGGCCCTCGACAGGAACACTGAAGCTTTCTTT. Protein sequence: CASSQALDRNTEAFF.

V is TRBV7-6 and J is TRBJ2-3; D is ambiguous. CDR3 length equals 15 residues. The V and J ends lost 2 bases and 0 bases respectively, with 9 bases between them. CDR1 SGHVS and CDR2 FNYEAQ come from the germline V gene. CDR3 loop: CASSLTTASTDTQYF. CDR3 in DNA: TGTGCCAGCAGCTTAACTACCGCTAGCACAGATACGCAGTATTTT.

CDR3 residues: CASSSALGGVGGYTF. The CDR3 nucleotides are TGTGCCAGTAGTTCCGCCCTCGGGGGAGTGGGTGGCTACACCTTC. The chain combines TRBV19 with TRBJ1-2; TRBD1 is a possible D gene (5 bases). V was shortened by 5 bases and J by 7 bases, with 20 bases between the two germline ends. Germline CDR1 reads LNHDA; CDR2 reads SQIVND (reference sequence). The CDR3 contains 15 residues.

This chain connects TRBV7-3 to TRBJ2-1; D unclear. CDR1 SGHTA and CDR2 FQGTGA come from the germline V gene. The CDR3 has 18 amino acids. The V end was cut by 5 bases, the J end by 4 bases, with 24 bases between. The DNA for the CDR3 is TGTGCCAGCAGCCAATCACCCTTAACCCTAAAGAGATACAATGAGCAGTTCTTC. Protein: CASSQSPLTLKRYNEQFF.

This chain uses TRBV19 with TRBJ2-5; TRBD1 or TRBD2 may be the D gene (6 bases each). The V and J ends lost 1 base and 0 bases respectively, with 9 bases between them. CDR3 size: 15 residues. Per the germline V gene, CDR1 is LNHDA and CDR2 is SQIVND (reference sequence). The CDR3 coding sequence is TGTGCCAGTAGTATAGCCGGGGGCCACCAAGAGACCCAGTACTTC. Residues: CASSIAGGHQETQYF.